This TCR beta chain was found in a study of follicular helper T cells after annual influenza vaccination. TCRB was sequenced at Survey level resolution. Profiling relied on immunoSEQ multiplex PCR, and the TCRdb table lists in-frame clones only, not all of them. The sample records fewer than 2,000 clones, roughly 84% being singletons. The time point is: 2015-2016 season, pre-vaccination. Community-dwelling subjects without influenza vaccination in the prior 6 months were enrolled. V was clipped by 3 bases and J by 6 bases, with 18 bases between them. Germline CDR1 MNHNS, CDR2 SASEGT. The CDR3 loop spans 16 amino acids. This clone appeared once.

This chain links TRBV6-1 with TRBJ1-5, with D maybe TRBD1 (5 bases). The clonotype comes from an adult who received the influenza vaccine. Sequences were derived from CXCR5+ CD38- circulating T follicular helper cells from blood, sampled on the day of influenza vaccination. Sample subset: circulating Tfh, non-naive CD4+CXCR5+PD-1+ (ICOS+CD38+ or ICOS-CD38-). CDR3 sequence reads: CASSESIRGAGQPQHF. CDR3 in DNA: TGTGCCAGCAGTGAGAGTATCCGGGGCGCGGGTCAGCCCCAGCATTTT.